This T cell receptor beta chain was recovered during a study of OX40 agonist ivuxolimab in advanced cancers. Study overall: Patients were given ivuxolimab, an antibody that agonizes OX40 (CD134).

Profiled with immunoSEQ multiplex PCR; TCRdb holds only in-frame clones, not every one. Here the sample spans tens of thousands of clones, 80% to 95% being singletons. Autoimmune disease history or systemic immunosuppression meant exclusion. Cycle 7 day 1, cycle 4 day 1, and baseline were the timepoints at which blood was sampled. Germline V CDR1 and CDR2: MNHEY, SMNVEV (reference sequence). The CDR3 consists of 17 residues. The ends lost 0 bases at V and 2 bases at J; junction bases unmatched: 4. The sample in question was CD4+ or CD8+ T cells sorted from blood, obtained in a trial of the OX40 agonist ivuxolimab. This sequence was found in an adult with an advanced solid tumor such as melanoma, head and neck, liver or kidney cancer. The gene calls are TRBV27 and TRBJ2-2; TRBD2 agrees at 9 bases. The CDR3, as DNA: TGTGCCAGCAGTTTATCGGGCGGGGGGGTTAACACCGGGGAGCTGTTTTTT. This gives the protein CASSLSGGGVNTGELFF.